Listed here are 23 T cell receptor beta chains from one sample, sequenced in a study of cytomegalovirus exposure and HLA in healthy donors. The PCR had 60 Vbeta and 13 Jbeta primers. Only in-frame clones appear in the TCRdb table, and some are missing; sequencing was by immunoSEQ multiplex PCR. The sample lists roughly 170,000 clones; 80% were seen once. Sequencing was performed on PBMCs. Source of these receptors: a man aged 25 to 45 in good health and CMV-seronegative.

The gene calls are TRBV5-6 and TRBJ2-1; perhaps TRBD2 as D (6 bases). Trimming shortened V by 4 bases and J by 15 bases, and 23 bases separated the two germline ends. Germline CDR1 reads SGHDT; CDR2 reads YYEEEE. This CDR3 has 14 residues. CDR3 in amino acids: CASSPGGSGTRRFF. The CDR3 bases are TGTGCCAGCAGCCCCGGGGGTAGCGGTACCCGAAGGTTCTTC. Complete variable domain (other parts from reference TRBV5-6 and TRBJ2-1): DAGVTQSPTHLIKTRGQQVTLRCSPKSGHDTVSWYQQALGQGPQFIFQYYEEEERQRGNFPDRFSGHQFPNYSSELNVNALLLGDSALYLCASSPGGSGTRRFFGPGTRLTVL.

The gene calls are TRBV9 and TRBJ2-3; TRBD2 aligns across 7 bases. The CDR3 extends over 15 amino acids. CDR1 and CDR2 (germline): SGDLS, YYNGEE. Trimming took 1 base from V and 5 from J; bases not matched to a gene: 7. The CDR3 coding sequence is TGTGCCAGCAGCGTATACGGGGGAGGGAAAGATACGCAGTATTTT. Protein product: CASSVYGGGKDTQYF.

The chain recombines TRBV14 with TRBJ1-4; TRBD1 matches at 7 bases. V shed 6 bases, J shed 3 bases, and the junction held 7 bases outside the gene matches. CDR3 length equals 15 residues. The germline CDR1 and CDR2 sequences are SGHDN and FVKESK. Here the CDR3 reads CASSPMGQSNEKLFF. CDR3 in DNA: TGTGCCAGCAGTCCAATGGGACAGTCTAATGAAAAACTGTTTTTT. Based on the CDR3 plus reference TRBV14 and TRBJ1-4, the full variable domain is EAGVTQFPSHSVIEKGQTVTLRCDPISGHDNLYWYRRVMGKEIKFLLHFVKESKQDESGMPNNRFLAERTGGTYSTLKVQPAELEDSGVYFCASSPMGQSNEKLFFGSGTQLSVL.

V gene TRBV7-3 combines with J gene TRBJ2-1, with 7 bases fitting TRBD2. The ends lost 8 bases at V and 5 bases at J; junction bases unmatched: 12. CDR1 is SGHTA, CDR2 FQGTGA, per germline. The CDR3 sequence is 15 residues long. CDR3 sequence: CASGREGPFDNEQFF. The CDR3 region has the DNA TGTGCCAGCGGGAGGGAGGGGCCCTTTGACAATGAGCAGTTCTTC.

The rearrangement uses TRBV9 and TRBJ2-3; 9 positions match TRBD1. Germline lookup yields CDR1 SGDLS and CDR2 YYNGEE. V shed 3 bases, J shed 3 bases, and the junction held 8 bases outside the gene matches. This CDR3 has 16 residues. Here the CDR3 reads CASSAGQGMITDTQYF. The CDR3 nucleotides read TGTGCCAGCAGCGCGGGACAGGGTATGATTACAGATACGCAGTATTTT.

The chain's CDR3 is CASSHRGGLDTQYF. In DNA, the CDR3 is TGTGCCAGCAGCCACAGGGGTGGCTTAGATACGCAGTATTTT. The V gene is TRBV7-9, the J gene TRBJ2-3; 7 bases line up with TRBD1. The CDR3 loop spans 14 amino acids. Germline assignment: CDR1 SEHNR and CDR2 FQNEAQ (reference sequence). V dropped 5 bases and J dropped 5; count of bases not matched to a gene: 7.

The V and J genes are TRBV30 and TRBJ1-4, with D perhaps TRBD1 (5 bases). V lost 3 bases, J lost 3 bases, and 11 bases lay in between. CDR3 size: 14 residues. The germline V gene has CDR1 GTSNPN and CDR2 SVGIG (reference sequence). The chain's CDR3 is CAWRVSGANEKLFF. The CDR3 DNA sequence: TGTGCCTGGAGGGTATCGGGGGCTAATGAAAAACTGTTTTTT. The variable domain in full, with the rest retrieved from reference TRBV30 and TRBJ1-4, is SQTIHQWPATLVQPVGSPLSLECTVEGTSNPNLYWYRQAAGRGLQLLFYSVGIGQISSEVPQNLSASRPQDRQFILSSKKLLLSDSGFYLCAWRVSGANEKLFFGSGTQLSVL.

The chain uses TRBV4-1 and TRBJ1-1, with a tentative D call TRBD1 (6 bases). Trimming cost V 7 bases and J 6 bases, with 18 bases left between them. There are 14 residues in the CDR3. Germline V gene sequence: CDR1 MGHRA, CDR2 YSYEKL. The chain's CDR3 is CASTSRTDGSEAFF. CDR3 in DNA: TGCGCCAGCACCTCGCGGACAGACGGGTCTGAAGCTTTCTTT.

This chain joins TRBV2 and TRBJ2-3; 8 positions match TRBD2. Looked up from germline, CDR1 is SNHLY and CDR2 is FYNNEI. The ends lost 8 bases at V and 4 bases at J; junction bases unmatched: 11. The CDR3 spans 15 residues. The CDR3 sequence: CASEITGGLSDTQYF. The CDR3 region has the DNA TGTGCCAGCGAAATCACGGGAGGGCTCTCAGATACGCAGTATTTT.

This chain links TRBV11-2 with TRBJ2-1; 14 bases are shared with TRBD2. Per germline, CDR1 SGHAT and CDR2 FQNNGV. V trimming: 3 bases; J trimming: 1 base; junction bases outside the gene matches: 5. The length of the CDR3 is 18 residues. The CDR3 reads CASSLGLAGAGSYNEQFF. As DNA, the CDR3 is TGTGCCAGCAGCTTGGGACTAGCGGGAGCAGGGTCCTACAATGAGCAGTTCTTC.

Comment on this clone: One end of the junction fails to match germline, which may point to a read error. CDR3 residues: CASRDTNRPQHF. CDR3 DNA sequence: TGTGCCAGCAGGGACACCAATCGGCCCCAGCATTTT. The chain combines TRBV2 with TRBJ1-5, with D tentatively TRBD1 (5 bases). This CDR3 has 12 amino acids. The germline gives CDR1 SNHLY, CDR2 FYNNEI.

The CDR3 bases are TGCGCCAGCAGCCGACAACCGGGACAGGACACAGATACGCAGTATTTT. Translating gives CASSRQPGQDTDTQYF. This rearrangement joins TRBV4-3 to TRBJ2-3; TRBD1 matches 8 bases. The V gene's germline CDR1 is LGHNA and CDR2 YSLEER. The CDR3 consists of 16 residues. Trimming cost V 4 bases and J 2 bases; bases outside gene matches: 8.

The J gene is TRBJ2-1, the V gene TRBV5-6, with TRBD2 matching 12 bases. V was clipped by 0 bases and J by 12 bases; unmatched bases: 4. The CDR3 extends over 14 amino acids. From germline, CDR1 is SGHDT and CDR2 YYEEEE. The CDR3 region has the DNA TGTGCCAGCAGCTTGGGACTAGCGGGGGAGGGGCAGTTCTTC. It yields the protein CASSLGLAGEGQFF. Filled out from reference TRBV5-6 and TRBJ2-1, the complete variable domain reads DAGVTQSPTHLIKTRGQQVTLRCSPKSGHDTVSWYQQALGQGPQFIFQYYEEEERQRGNFPDRFSGHQFPNYSSELNVNALLLGDSALYLCASSLGLAGEGQFFGPGTRLTVL.

CDR3 DNA: TGTGCCAGCGGGGGCGGGGGCCGCTCTGGGGCCAACGTCCTGACTTTC. It specifies CASGGGGRSGANVLTF. This rearrangement joins TRBV2 to TRBJ2-6; possibly TRBD2 for D (7 bases). Trimming removed 8 bases at V and 0 bases at J, with 14 bases between. The CDR3 has 16 residues. Germline values: CDR1 SNHLY, CDR2 FYNNEI. The whole variable domain, filled in from reference TRBV2 and TRBJ2-6, reads EPEVTQTPSHQVTQMGQEVILRCVPISNHLYFYWYRQILGQKVEFLVSFYNNEISEKSEIFDDQFSVERPDGSNFTLKIRSTKLEDSAMYFCASGGGGRSGANVLTFGAGSRLTVL.

The V gene is TRBV30, the J gene TRBJ2-1; D not certain. Between the trimmed V and J ends, which lost 0 bases and 8 bases, there was a span of 8 bases. The germline CDR1 and CDR2 sequences are GTSNPN and SVGIG (reference sequence). CDR3 length equals 12 residues. In DNA form, the CDR3 reads TGTGCCTGGAGTGTACGTGAGGATGAGCAGTTCTTC. As protein: CAWSVREDEQFF.

This chain connects TRBV2 to TRBJ2-1; no reliable D call. The germline V gene has CDR1 SNHLY and CDR2 FYNNEI. Trimming shortened V by 2 bases and J by 0 bases, and 8 bases separated the two germline ends. The CDR3 totals 15 residues. DNA for the CDR3: TGTGCCAGCAGTGAATTGGAGAGCTCCTACAATGAGCAGTTCTTC. It codes for CASSELESSYNEQFF.

V and J are TRBV7-9 and TRBJ1-1, with D possibly matching TRBD1 (6 bases). V was shortened by 7 bases and J by 5 bases, with 17 bases between the two germline ends. Germline V gene sequence: CDR1 SEHNR, CDR2 FQNEAQ (reference sequence). This CDR3 has 14 amino acids. The CDR3 loop reads CASTSGGLGTEAFF. CDR3 DNA: TGTGCCAGCACCTCGGGGGGCCTCGGAACTGAAGCTTTCTTT.

The chain combines TRBV29-1 with TRBJ2-1, with TRBD2 identical over 12 bases. This CDR3 contains 14 residues. CDR1 is SQVTM, CDR2 ANQGSEA, per germline. Germline trimming cut 5 bases from V and 5 bases from J; bases unmatched to any gene: 4. CDR3 amino acids: CSVIRTSGDNEQFF. For the CDR3, the DNA is TGCAGCGTTATTAGGACTAGCGGGGACAATGAGCAGTTCTTC.

The gene calls are TRBV15 and TRBJ1-1; 7 bases match TRBD1. Germline V gives CDR1 LNHNV, CDR2 YYDKDF (reference sequence). The trim removed 4 bases at V and 3 bases at J, leaving 14 bases unmatched. This CDR3 comprises 17 residues. CDR3 bases: TGTGCCACCAGCACCCCGCCGACAGGGAGGTACGACACTGAAGCTTTCTTT. This translates into CATSTPPTGRYDTEAFF.

The genes are TRBV11-2 and TRBJ1-2; D uncertain. With 5 bases removed from V and 4 bases from J, the gap between germline ends came to 14 bases. CDR3 size: 14 residues. CDR1 and CDR2 (germline): SGHAT, FQNNGV. For the CDR3, the DNA is TGTGCCAGCAGCCCAGATCCGGCGGGCTATGGCTACACCTTC. Residues: CASSPDPAGYGYTF.

The rearrangement uses TRBV30 and TRBJ2-5; the D gene is possibly TRBD2 (5 bases). The DNA end favors TRBJ2-7, so the J call may be wrong. Germline V gene data show CDR1 as GTSNPN and CDR2 as SVGIG (reference sequence). There are 13 residues in the CDR3. The CDR3 DNA reads as TGTGCCTGGAGTGTAGTCGGCGGGTACGAGCAGTACTTC. Residues: CAWSVVGGYEQYF.

The chain is built from TRBV7-9 and TRBJ2-7, with 9 positions matching TRBD1. The CDR3 runs to 14 residues. With V trimmed by 2 bases and J by 5 bases, 4 bases remained unmatched. From germline, CDR1 is SEHNR and CDR2 FQNEAQ (reference sequence). The CDR3, as DNA: TGTGCCAGCAGCTTAAGGACAGGGGATGACGAGCAGTACTTC. Protein sequence: CASSLRTGDDEQYF.

This clone was counted once. The J gene is TRBJ2-1, the V gene TRBV9, with no clear D. CDR1 is SGDLS, CDR2 YYNGEE, per germline. The V and J ends lost 2 bases and 6 bases respectively, with 15 bases between them. CDR3 length: 15 amino acids. This CDR3 reads CASSVKVSPVNEQFF. The CDR3 DNA is TGTGCCAGCAGCGTTAAAGTCTCACCGGTCAATGAGCAGTTCTTC.